Presented here are 5 T cell receptor beta chains from one specimen sequenced in a study of blood T cells in healthy people across ages. A sample-barcoded 5' primer and a J-beta primer mix were used in a second PCR of roughly 6 to 12 cycles. Each CDR3 protein is one row after TCRdb ran MiXCR on the 5' RACE reads. The data hold about 1 million distinct CDR3 sequences, with more than 35% observed a single time. Source material: blood. These receptors all come from a woman aged 55-75 years in good health.

The chain is built from TRBV27 and TRBJ2-7; D perhaps matches TRBD2 (6 bases). Germline CDR1 MNHEY, CDR2 SMNVEV (reference sequence). This CDR3 has 12 residues. With 9 bases removed from V and 0 bases from J, the gap between germline ends came to 9 bases. The CDR3 is CASIADSYEQYF. The CDR3 coding sequence is TGTGCCAGTATAGCGGACTCCTACGAGCAGTACTTC.

There are a few counts of this clonotype. The chain joins TRBV29-1 to TRBJ2-1, with D possibly matching TRBD2 (6 bases). The germline V gene has CDR1 SQVTM and CDR2 ANQGSEA. V was trimmed by 8 bases and J by 1 base, leaving 18 bases between them. The CDR3 runs to 15 residues. The CDR3 protein is CSTELAESSYNEQFF. In DNA, the CDR3 is TGCAGCACAGAATTAGCGGAGTCATCCTACAATGAGCAGTTCTTC.

The V call is TRBV3-1, the J call TRBJ2-7; possibly TRBD2 for D (5 bases). Germline V gene data show CDR1 as LGHDT and CDR2 as YNNKEL (reference sequence). The ends were cut back, 1 base at V and 3 bases at J, with 10 bases in the middle. CDR3 length: 14 residues. CDR3 residues: CASSQGTRGYEQYF. The CDR3 DNA reads as TGTGCCAGCAGCCAAGGGACCCGGGGCTACGAGCAGTACTTC.

The chain carries TRBV12-5 and TRBJ2-5; unclear D gene. CDR1 and CDR2 from the germline V gene are LGHNT and FRNRAP. With 10 bases removed from V and 4 bases from J, the gap between germline ends came to 13 bases. The CDR3 covers 12 residues. CDR3 bases: TGTGCTACCGGGCGTCAGACAGAGACCCAGTACTTC. This gives the protein CATGRQTETQYF.

In this sample, this clonotype turned up a few times. The chain links TRBV6-1 to TRBJ2-1, with unresolved D. The DNA end lines up better with TRBJ2-7; the J call may be wrong. The CDR3 contains 14 residues. The germline V gene has CDR1 MNHNS and CDR2 SASEGT. DNA for the CDR3: TGTGCCTCAGGACGGAAAAGCTCCTACAATGAGCAGTACTTC. Translation gives CASGRKSSYNEQYF.